This T cell receptor beta chain was sequenced during a study of early T cells in non-severe SARS-CoV-2 infection. Turning to the study itself: Chains were not paired, and sequencing was done on bulk RNA from unsorted whole blood.

This clonotype has at least ten counts. TCRdb redid the calling of the 5' RACE reads with MiXCR, one entry per CDR3 protein. In the table there are roughly 30,000 distinct CDR3 sequences, about 4.6% of which are singletons. Germline CDR1 MNHEY, CDR2 SMNVEV (reference sequence). The V and J ends lost 4 bases and 2 bases, in that order; junction bases with no gene match: 3. The CDR3 totals 16 residues. Source material: whole blood. The J gene is TRBJ2-7, the V gene TRBV27, with 15 bases lining up with TRBD2. This TCR derives from an adult who was a healthcare worker with PCR-confirmed SARS-CoV-2 infection or an uninfected control (not recorded which). The CDR3 spells CASSSGLAGGAYEQYF. The CDR3 DNA reads as TGTGCCAGCAGTTCTGGACTAGCGGGGGGGGCCTACGAGCAGTACTTC.